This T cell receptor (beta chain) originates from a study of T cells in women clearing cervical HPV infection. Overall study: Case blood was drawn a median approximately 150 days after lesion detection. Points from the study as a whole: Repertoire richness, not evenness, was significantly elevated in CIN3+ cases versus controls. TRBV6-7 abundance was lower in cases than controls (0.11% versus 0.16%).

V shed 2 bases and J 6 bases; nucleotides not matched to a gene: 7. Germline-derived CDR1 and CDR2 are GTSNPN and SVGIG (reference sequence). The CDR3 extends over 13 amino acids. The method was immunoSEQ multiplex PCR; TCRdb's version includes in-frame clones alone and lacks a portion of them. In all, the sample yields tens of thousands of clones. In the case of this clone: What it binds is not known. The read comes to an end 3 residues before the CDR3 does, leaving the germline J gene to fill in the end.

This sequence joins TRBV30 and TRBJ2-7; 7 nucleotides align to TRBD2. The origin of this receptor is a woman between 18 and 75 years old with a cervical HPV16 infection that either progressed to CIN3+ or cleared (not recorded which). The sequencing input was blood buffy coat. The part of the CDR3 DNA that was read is TGTGCCTGGAGTATCACCGGGGGGTTCGAG. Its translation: CAWSITGGFE. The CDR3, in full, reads CAWSITGGFEQYF.